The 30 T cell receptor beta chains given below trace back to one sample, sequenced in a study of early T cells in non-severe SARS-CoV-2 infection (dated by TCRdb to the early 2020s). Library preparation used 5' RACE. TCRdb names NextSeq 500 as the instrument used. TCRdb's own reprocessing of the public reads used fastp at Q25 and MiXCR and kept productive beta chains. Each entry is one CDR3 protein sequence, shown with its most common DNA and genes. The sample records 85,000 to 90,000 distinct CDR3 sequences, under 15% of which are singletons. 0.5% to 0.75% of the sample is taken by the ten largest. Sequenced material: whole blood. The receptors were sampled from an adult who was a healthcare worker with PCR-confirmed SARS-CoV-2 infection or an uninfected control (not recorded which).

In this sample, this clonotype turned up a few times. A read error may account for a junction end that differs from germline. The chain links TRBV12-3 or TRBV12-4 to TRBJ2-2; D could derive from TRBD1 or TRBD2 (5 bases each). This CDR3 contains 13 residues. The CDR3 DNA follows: TGTGCCAGCAGCCCTAGGCTATTGGGGGAGCTGTCTTTT. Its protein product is CASSPRLLGELSF.

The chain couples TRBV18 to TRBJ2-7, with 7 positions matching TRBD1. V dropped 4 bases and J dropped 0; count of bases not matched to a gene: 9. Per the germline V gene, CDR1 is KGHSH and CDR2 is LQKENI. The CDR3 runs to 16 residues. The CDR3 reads CASSLKPGQSSYEQYV. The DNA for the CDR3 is TGTGCCAGCTCACTAAAACCGGGACAGAGCTCCTACGAGCAGTACGTC.

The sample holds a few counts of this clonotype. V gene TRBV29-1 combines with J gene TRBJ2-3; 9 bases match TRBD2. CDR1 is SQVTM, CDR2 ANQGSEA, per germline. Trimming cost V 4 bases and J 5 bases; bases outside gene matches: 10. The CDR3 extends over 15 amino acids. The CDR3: CSVGRSGGRGDTQYF. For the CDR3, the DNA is TGCAGCGTTGGTCGTAGCGGGGGCCGTGGAGATACGCAGTATTTT.

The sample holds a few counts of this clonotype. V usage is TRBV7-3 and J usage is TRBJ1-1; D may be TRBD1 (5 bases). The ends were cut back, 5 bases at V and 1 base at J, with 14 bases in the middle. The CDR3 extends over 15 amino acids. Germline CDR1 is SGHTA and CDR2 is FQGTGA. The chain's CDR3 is CASSPKGGGNTEAFF. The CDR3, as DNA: TGTGCCAGCAGCCCCAAGGGCGGGGGGAACACTGAAGCTTTCTTT.

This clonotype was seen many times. For the CDR3, the DNA is TGTGCCAGCAGCCGCGGGGACAGGGGGAAAAACATTCAGTACTTC. Translated: CASSRGDRGKNIQYF. The chain combines TRBV14 with TRBJ2-4, with 11 bases lining up with TRBD1. The CDR3 is 15 amino acids. Germline assignment: CDR1 SGHDN and CDR2 FVKESK. J lost 4 bases, V lost 4 bases, and 3 bases had no gene match.

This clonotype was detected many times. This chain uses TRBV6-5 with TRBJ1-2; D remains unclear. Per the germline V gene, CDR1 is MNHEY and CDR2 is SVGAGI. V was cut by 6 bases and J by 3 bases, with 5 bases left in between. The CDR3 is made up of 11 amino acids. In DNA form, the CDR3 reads TGTGCCAGCAGAGCGGACTATGGCTACACCTTC. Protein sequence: CASRADYGYTF.

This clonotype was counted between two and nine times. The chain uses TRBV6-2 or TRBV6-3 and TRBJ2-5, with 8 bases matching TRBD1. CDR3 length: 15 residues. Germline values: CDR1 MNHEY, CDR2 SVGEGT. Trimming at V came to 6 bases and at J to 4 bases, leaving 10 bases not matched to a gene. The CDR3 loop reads CASSQTGGPAETQYF. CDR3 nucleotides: TGTGCCAGCAGCCAAACAGGGGGGCCGGCAGAGACCCAGTACTTC.

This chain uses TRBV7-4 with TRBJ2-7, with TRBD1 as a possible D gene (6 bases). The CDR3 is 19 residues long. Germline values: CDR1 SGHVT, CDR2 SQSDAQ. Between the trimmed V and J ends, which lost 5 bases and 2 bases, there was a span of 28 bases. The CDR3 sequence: CASSLMSLLPGEITYEQYV. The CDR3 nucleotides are TGTGCCAGCAGCCTAATGTCCCTCCTCCCAGGGGAGATTACCTACGAGCAGTACGTC.

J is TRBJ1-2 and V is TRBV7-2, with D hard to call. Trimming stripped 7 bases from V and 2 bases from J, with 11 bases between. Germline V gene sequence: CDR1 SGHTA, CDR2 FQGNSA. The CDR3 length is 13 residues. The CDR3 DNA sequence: TGTGCCAGCACCACCGGACGGAACTATGGCTACACCTTC. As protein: CASTTGRNYGYTF.

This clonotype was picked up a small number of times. The CDR3 region has the DNA TGTGCCAGCAGTTTCAAACAGGGGGCCAACATTCAGTACTTC. It specifies CASSFKQGANIQYF. This chain links TRBV12-3 or TRBV12-4 with TRBJ2-4, with 9 bases fitting TRBD1. With 3 bases clipped from V and 7 bases from J, the junction kept 4 bases outside the gene matches. This CDR3 region has 14 residues.

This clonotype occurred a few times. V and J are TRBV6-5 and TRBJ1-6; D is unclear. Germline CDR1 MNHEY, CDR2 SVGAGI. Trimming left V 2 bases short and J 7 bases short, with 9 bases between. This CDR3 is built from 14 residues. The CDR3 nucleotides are TGTGCCAGCAGTTACGAGGGTTGGAATTCACCCCTCCACTTT. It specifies CASSYEGWNSPLHF.

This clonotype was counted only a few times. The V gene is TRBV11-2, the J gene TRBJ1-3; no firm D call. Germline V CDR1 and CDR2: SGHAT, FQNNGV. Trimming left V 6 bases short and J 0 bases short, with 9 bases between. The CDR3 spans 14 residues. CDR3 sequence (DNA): TGTGCCAGCAGACAACAGAGCTCTGGAAACACCATATATTTT. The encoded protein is CASRQQSSGNTIYF.

The CDR3 sequence is CASSAGTIETQYF. The CDR3 coding sequence is TGTGCCAGCAGCGCCGGGACTATAGAGACCCAGTACTTC. This chain joins TRBV7-7 and TRBJ2-5; 7 bases line up with TRBD2. In germline, CDR1 is SSHAT, CDR2 FNYEAQ (reference sequence). The CDR3 spans 13 residues. J lost 4 bases, V lost 5 bases, and 4 bases had no gene match.

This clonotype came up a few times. The CDR3 spells CASSQVPGELFF. CDR3 DNA sequence: TGTGCCAGCAGCCAAGTCCCCGGGGAGCTGTTTTTT. The chain links TRBV3-1 to TRBJ2-2, with D uncertain. This CDR3 has 12 amino acids. V lost 1 base and J lost 6, with 3 bases in between. CDR1 is LGHDT, CDR2 YNNKEL, per germline (reference sequence).

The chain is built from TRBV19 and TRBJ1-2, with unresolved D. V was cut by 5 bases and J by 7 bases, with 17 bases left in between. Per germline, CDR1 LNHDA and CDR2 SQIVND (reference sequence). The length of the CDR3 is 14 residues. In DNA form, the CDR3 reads TGTGCCAGTAGTCCCACTGGGGTTAGCGGTGGCTACACCTTC. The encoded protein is CASSPTGVSGGYTF.

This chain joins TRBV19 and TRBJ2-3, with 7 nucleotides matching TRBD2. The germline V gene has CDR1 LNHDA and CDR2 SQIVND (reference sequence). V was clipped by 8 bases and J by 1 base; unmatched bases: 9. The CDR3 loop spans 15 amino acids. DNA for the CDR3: TGTGCCAGTGGGACCTGGGGGGGAGGCACAGATACGCAGTATTTT. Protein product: CASGTWGGGTDTQYF.

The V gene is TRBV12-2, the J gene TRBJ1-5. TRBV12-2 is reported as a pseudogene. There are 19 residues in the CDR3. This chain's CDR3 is CASRPNGGRSDRSNQPQHF. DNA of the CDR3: TGTGCAAGTCGCCCTAATGGAGGGAGGAGTGATAGAAGCAATCAGCCCCAGCATTTT.

The DNA of the CDR3 is TGTGCCAGCAGAAAGGGGCGGACAACAGAGACCCAGTACTTC. This encodes CASRKGRTTETQYF. The chain has TRBV27 and TRBJ2-5, with TRBD1 as a possible D gene (5 bases). The V gene lost 6 bases and the J gene lost 4 bases, with 15 bases spanning the gap. Germline assignment: CDR1 MNHEY and CDR2 SMNVEV (reference sequence). The CDR3 totals 14 residues.

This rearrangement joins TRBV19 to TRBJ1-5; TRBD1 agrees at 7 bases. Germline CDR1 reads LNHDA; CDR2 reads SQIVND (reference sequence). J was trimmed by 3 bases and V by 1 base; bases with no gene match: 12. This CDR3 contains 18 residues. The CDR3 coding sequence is TGTGCCAGTAGTATAGCCTACCGGCGACAGGGCCCCAATCAGCCCCAGCATTTT. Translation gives CASSIAYRRQGPNQPQHF.

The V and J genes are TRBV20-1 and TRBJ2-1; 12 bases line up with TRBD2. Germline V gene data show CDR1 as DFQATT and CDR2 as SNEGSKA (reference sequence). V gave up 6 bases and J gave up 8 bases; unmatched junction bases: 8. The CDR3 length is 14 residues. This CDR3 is CSAPSGGARYEQFF. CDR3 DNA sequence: TGCAGTGCCCCTAGCGGGGGGGCTAGGTATGAGCAGTTCTTC.

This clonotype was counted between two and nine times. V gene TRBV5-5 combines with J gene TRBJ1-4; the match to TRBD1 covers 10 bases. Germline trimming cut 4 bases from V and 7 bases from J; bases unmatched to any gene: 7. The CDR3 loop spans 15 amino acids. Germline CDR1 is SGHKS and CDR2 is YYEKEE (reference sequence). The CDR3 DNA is TGTGCCAGCAGCCACCCGGGACAGGGGCTTGAAAAACTGTTTTTT. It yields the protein CASSHPGQGLEKLFF.

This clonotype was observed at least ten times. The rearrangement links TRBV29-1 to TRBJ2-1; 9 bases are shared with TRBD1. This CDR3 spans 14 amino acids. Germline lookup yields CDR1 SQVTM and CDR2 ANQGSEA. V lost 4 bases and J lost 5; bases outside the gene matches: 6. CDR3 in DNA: TGCAGCGTTGTCTGGGACAGGGTCCACAATGAGCAGTTCTTC. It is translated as CSVVWDRVHNEQFF.

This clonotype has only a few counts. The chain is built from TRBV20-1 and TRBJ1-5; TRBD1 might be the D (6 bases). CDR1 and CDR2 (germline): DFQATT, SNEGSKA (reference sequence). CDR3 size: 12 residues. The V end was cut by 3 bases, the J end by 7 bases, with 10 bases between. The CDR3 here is CSASGGQQPQHF. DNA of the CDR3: TGCAGTGCTAGTGGGGGGCAACAGCCCCAGCATTTT.

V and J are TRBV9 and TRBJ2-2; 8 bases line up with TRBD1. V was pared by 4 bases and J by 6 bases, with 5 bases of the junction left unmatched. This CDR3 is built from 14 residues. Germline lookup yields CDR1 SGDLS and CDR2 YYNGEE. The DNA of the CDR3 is TGTGCCAGCAGCTGGACAGGGTCTCCCGGGGAGCTGTTTTTT. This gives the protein CASSWTGSPGELFF. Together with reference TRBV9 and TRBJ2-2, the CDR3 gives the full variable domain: DSGVTQTPKHLITATGQRVTLRCSPRSGDLSVYWYQQSLDQGLQFLIQYYNGEERAKGNILERFSAQQFPDLHSELNLSSLELGDSALYFCASSWTGSPGELFFGEGSRLTVL.

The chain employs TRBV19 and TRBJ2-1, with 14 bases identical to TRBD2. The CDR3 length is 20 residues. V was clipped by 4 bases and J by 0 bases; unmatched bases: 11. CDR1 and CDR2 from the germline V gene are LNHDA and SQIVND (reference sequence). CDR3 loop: CASSKGQGLAGGSSYNEQFF. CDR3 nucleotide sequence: TGTGCCAGTAGTAAGGGGCAAGGACTAGCGGGGGGCAGCTCCTACAATGAGCAGTTCTTC.

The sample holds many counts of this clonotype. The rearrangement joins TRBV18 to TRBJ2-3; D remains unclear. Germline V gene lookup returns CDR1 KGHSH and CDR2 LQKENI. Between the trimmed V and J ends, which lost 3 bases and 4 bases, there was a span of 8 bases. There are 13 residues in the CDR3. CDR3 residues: CASSPRMSDTQYF. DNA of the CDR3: TGTGCCAGCTCACCCCGCATGTCAGATACGCAGTATTTT.

Here the CDR3 reads CASSPPAGASSYNEQFF. The CDR3 bases are TGTGCCAGCAGTCCCCCAGCGGGGGCGAGCTCCTACAATGAGCAGTTCTTC. The rearrangement links TRBV12-3 or TRBV12-4 to TRBJ2-1, with 8 bases matching TRBD2. The CDR3 is 17 amino acids. V trimming: 5 bases; J trimming: 0 bases; junction bases outside the gene matches: 9.

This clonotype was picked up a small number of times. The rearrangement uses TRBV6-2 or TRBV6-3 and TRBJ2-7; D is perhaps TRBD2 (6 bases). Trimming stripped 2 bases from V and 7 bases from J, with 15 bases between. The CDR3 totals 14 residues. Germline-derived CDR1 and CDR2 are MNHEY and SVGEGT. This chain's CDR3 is CASSYGGAREEQYV. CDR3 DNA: TGTGCCAGCAGTTACGGAGGGGCGAGGGAAGAGCAGTACGTC.

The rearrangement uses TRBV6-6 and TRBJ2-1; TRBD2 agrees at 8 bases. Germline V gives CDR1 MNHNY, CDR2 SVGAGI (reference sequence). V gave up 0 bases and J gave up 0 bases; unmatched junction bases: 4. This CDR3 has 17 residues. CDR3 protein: CASSYSKSGSSYNEQFF. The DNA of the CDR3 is TGTGCCAGCAGTTACTCGAAGAGCGGGAGCTCCTACAATGAGCAGTTCTTC.

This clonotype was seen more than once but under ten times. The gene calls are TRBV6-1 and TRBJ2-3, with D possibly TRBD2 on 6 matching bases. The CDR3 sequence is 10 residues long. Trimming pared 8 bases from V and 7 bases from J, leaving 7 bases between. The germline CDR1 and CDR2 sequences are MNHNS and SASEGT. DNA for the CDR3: TGTGCCAGCGGGGGGAATACGCAGTATTTT. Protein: CASGGNTQYF.